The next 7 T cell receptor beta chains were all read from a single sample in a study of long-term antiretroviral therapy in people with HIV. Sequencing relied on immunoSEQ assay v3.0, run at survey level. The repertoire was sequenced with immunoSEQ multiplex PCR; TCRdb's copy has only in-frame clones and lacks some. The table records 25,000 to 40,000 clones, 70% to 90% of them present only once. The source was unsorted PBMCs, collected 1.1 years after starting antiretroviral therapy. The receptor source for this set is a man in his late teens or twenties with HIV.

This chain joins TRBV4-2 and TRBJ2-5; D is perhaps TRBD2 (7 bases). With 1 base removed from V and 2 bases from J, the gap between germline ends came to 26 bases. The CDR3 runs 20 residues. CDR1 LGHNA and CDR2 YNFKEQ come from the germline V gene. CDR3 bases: TGTGCCAGCAGCCAAGTAGATAGGAGGGGGGCGGGAGAGGATCAAGAGACCCAGTACTTC. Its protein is CASSQVDRRGAGEDQETQYF.

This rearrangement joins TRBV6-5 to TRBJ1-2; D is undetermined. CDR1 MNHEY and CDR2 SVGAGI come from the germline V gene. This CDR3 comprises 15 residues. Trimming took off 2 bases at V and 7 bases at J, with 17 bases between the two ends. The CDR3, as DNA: TGTGCCAGCAGTTACAGGACCCGACGTGATCGTGGCTACACCTTC. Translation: CASSYRTRRDRGYTF.

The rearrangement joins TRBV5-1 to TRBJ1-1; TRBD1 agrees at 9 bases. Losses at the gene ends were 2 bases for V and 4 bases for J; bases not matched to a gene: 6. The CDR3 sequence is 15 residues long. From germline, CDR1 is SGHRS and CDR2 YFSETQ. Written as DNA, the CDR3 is TGCGCCAGCAGCTTCACCGGGACAGGGAGCACTGAAGCTTTCTTT. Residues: CASSFTGTGSTEAFF.

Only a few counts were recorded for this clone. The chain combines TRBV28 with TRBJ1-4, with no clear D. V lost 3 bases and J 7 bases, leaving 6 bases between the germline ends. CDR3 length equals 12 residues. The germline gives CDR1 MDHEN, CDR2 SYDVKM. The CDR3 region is CASSFGSEKLFF. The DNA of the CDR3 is TGTGCCAGCAGTTTCGGGAGTGAAAAACTGTTTTTT. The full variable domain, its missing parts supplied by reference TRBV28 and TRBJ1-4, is DVKVTQSSRYLVKRTGEKVFLECVQDMDHENMFWYRQDPGLGLRLIYFSYDVKMKEKGDIPEGYSVSREKKERFSLILESASTNQTSMYLCASSFGSEKLFFGSGTQLSVL.

The CDR3 DNA follows: TGTGCCAGCAGGGAGAGGGCTAACTATGGCTACACCTTC. Its translation: CASRERANYGYTF. The chain couples TRBV7-9 to TRBJ1-2, with unresolved D. The CDR3 length is 13 residues. Germline lookup yields CDR1 SEHNR and CDR2 FQNEAQ (reference sequence). With 6 bases removed from V and 0 bases from J, the gap between germline ends came to 8 bases.

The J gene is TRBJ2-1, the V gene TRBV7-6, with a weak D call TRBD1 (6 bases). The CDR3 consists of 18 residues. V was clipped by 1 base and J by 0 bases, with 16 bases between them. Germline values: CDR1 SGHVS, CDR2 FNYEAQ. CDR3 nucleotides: TGTGCCAGCAGCTTAGTCCCATATACAGGGAGCTCCTACAATGAGCAGTTCTTC. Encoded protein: CASSLVPYTGSSYNEQFF.

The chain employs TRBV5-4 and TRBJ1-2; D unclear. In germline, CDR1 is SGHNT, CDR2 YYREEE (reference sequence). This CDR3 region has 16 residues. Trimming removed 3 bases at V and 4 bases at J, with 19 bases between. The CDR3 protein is CASSSASDGTIYGYTF. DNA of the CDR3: TGTGCCAGCAGCTCGGCCTCCGACGGTACCATCTATGGCTACACCTTC.